This T cell receptor (beta chain) appears in the sequencing data of a study of vaccination and CD4 T cells after COVID-19. For the study at large: Two mRNA vaccine doses were given, either BNT162b2 or mRNA-1273. Study-level findings and limits: Within the convalescent patients, a median roughly 86% of the SARS-CoV-2-reactive clones were ones that appeared only post-vaccination.

Sequencing of DNA taken from cultured CD4+ T cells relied on the Oncomine TCR Beta short-read assay. MiXCR, applied by TCRdb to the PCR reads, yields one record per CDR3 protein. The sample carries 5,500 to 8,000 distinct CDR3 sequences, roughly 48% recorded once. Per the germline V gene, CDR1 is KGHDR and CDR2 is SFDVKD. CDR3 length: 16 amino acids. V was pared by 3 bases and J by 8 bases, with 11 bases of the junction left unmatched. This clonotype has only one observation. The antigen is unknown. Regarding treatment: 10-day PBMC culture with coronavirus spike peptide pools or control peptides (ViraFEST assay). It was before the COVID-19 pandemic (2011-2018) that the unexposed donor's CD4+ T cells were collected. Peptide pools at about 11 ug/ml, together with approximately 9.6 IU/ml IL-2, were added to cultures of some 1.9 million PBMCs per well.

The J gene is TRBJ2-1, the V gene TRBV24-1, with 8 bases lining up with TRBD1. The sequence derives from a human donor in good health. Input material: CD4+ T cells from blood, cultured in vitro. This CDR3 is CATSDAGQGGGDEQFF. CDR3 bases: TGTGCCACCAGTGATGCCGGACAGGGAGGTGGGGATGAGCAGTTCTTC.